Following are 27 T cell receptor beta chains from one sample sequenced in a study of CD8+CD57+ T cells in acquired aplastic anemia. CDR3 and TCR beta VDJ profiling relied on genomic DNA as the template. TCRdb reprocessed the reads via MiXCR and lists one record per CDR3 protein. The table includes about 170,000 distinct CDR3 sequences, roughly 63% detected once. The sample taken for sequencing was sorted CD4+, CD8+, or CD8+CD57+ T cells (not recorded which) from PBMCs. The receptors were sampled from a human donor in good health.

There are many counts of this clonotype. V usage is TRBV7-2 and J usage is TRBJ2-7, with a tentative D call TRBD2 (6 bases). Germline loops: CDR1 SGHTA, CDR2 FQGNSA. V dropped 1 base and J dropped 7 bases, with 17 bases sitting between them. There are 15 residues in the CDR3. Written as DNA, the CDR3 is TGTGCCAGCAGCTTAGGAACCTTCGGGAGCCAAGAGCAGTACTTC. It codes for CASSLGTFGSQEQYF.

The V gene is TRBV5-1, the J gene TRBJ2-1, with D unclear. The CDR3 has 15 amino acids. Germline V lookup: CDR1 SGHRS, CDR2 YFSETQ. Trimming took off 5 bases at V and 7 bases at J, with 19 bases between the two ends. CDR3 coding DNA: TGCGCCAGCAGTTTGCGAGCTGATGGTTGGAATGAGCAGTTCTTC. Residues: CASSLRADGWNEQFF. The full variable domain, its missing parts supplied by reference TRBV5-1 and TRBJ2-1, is KAGVTQTPRYLIKTRGQQVTLSCSPISGHRSVSWYQQTPGQGLQFLFEYFSETQRNKGNFPGRFSGRQFSNSRSEMNVSTLELGDSALYLCASSLRADGWNEQFFGPGTRLTVL.

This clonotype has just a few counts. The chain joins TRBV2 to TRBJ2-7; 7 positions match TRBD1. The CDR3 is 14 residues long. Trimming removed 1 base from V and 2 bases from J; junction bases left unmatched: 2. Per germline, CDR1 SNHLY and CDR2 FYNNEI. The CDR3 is CASSEGDRAYEQYF. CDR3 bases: TGTGCCAGCAGTGAAGGGGACAGAGCCTACGAGCAGTACTTC.

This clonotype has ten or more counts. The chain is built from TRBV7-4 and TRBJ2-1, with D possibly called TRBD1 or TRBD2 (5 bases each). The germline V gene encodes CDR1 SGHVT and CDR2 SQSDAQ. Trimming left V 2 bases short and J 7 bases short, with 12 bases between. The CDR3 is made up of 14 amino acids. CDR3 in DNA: TGTGCCAGCAGCTTAAGGGGACCAGTTAATGAGCAGTTCTTC. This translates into CASSLRGPVNEQFF.

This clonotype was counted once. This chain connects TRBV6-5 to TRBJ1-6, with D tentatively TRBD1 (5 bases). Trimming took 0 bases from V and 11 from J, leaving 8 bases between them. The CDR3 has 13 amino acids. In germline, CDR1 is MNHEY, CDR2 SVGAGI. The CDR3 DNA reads TGTGCCAGCAGTTACTCAGGGGTTCCACCCCTCCACTTT. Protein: CASSYSGVPPLHF.

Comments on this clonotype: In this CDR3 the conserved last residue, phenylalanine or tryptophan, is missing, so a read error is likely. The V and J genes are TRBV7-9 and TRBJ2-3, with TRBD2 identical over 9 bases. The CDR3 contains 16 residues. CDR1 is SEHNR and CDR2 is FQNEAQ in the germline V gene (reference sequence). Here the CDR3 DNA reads TGTGCCAGCAGCTTAGGCTCTAGCGGGAACACAGGTACGCAGTATCTT. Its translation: CASSLGSSGNTGTQYL.

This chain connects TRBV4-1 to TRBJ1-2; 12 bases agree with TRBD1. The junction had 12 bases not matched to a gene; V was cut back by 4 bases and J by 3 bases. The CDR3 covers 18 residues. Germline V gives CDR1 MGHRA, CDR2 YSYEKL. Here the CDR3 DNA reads TGCGCCAGCAGCCCCCGGCCGGGACAGGGGGCTTCTGACTATGGCTACACCTTC. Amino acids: CASSPRPGQGASDYGYTF.

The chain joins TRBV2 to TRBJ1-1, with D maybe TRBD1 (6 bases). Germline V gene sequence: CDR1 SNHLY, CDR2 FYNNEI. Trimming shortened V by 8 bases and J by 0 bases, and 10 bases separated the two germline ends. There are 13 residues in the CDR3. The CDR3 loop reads CASGGQLNTEAFF. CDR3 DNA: TGTGCCAGCGGGGGACAACTGAACACTGAAGCTTTCTTT.

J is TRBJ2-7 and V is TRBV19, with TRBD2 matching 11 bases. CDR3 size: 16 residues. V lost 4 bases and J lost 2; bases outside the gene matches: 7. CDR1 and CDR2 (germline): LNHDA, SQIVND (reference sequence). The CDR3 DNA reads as TGTGCCAGTAGTACAGGGGGACTAGCGGCCCCCTACGAGCAGTACTTC. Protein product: CASSTGGLAAPYEQYF.

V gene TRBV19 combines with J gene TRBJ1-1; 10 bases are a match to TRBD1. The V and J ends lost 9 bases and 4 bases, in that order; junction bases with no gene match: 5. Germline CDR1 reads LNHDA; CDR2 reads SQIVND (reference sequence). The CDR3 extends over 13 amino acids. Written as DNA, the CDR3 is TGTGCCAGCAAGGGACAGGGGAGCACTGAAGCTTTCTTT. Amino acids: CASKGQGSTEAFF.

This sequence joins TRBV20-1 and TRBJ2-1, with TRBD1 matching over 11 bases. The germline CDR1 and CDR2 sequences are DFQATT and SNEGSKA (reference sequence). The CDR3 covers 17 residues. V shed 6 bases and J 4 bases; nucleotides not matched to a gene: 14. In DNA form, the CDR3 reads TGCAGTGCCCATGAGGACAGGGGGCCCGGGTCGTACAATGAGCAGTTCTTC. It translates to CSAHEDRGPGSYNEQFF.

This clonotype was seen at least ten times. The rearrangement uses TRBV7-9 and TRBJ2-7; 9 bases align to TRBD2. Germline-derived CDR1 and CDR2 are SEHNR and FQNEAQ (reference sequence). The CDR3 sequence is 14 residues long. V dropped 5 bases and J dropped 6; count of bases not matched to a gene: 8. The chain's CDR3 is CASSRIAGALEQYF. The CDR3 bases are TGTGCCAGCAGCCGTATAGCGGGAGCACTCGAGCAGTACTTC.

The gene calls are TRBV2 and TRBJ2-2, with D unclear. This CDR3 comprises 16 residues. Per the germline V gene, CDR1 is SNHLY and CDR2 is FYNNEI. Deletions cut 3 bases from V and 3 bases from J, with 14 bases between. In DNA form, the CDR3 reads TGTGCCAGCAGTGACATCCCCCTTGGGGACACCGGGGAGCTGTTTTTT. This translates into CASSDIPLGDTGELFF.

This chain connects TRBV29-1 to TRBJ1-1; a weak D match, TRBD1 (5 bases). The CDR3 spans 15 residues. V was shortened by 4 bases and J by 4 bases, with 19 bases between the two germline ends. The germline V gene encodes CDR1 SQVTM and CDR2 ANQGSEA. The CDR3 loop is CSVGDRRGRGTEAFF. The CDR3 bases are TGCAGCGTTGGAGATCGTAGAGGAAGGGGCACTGAAGCTTTCTTT.

The CDR3 reads CASSEAQPPYGYTF. The CDR3 coding sequence is TGTGCCAGCAGTGAAGCCCAACCCCCCTATGGCTACACCTTC. The chain combines TRBV2 with TRBJ1-2; D is undetermined. Per germline, CDR1 SNHLY and CDR2 FYNNEI. The CDR3 runs to 14 residues. Trimming cost V 0 bases and J 4 bases, with 9 bases left between them. Full variable domain (missing parts from reference TRBV2 and TRBJ1-2): EPEVTQTPSHQVTQMGQEVILRCVPISNHLYFYWYRQILGQKVEFLVSFYNNEISEKSEIFDDQFSVERPDGSNFTLKIRSTKLEDSAMYFCASSEAQPPYGYTFGSGTRLTVV.

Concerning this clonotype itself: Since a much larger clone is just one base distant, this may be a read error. The CDR3 coding sequence is TGTGCCAGCAGCTGGAGGACTAGCGGAGACTACCTAGGTACGCAGTATTTT. Its protein product is CASSWRTSGDYLGTQYF. This chain uses TRBV5-4 with TRBJ2-3; TRBD2 aligns across 10 bases. The germline V gene has CDR1 SGHNT and CDR2 YYREEE (reference sequence). CDR3 size: 17 residues. With V trimmed by 3 bases and J by 8 bases, 15 bases remained unmatched.

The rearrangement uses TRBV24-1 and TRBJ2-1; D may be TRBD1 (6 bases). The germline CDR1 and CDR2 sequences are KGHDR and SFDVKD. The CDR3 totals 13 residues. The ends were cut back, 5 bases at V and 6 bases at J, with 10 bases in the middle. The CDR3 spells CATSGTGFNEQFF. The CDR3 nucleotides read TGTGCCACCAGTGGAACAGGGTTCAATGAGCAGTTCTTC.

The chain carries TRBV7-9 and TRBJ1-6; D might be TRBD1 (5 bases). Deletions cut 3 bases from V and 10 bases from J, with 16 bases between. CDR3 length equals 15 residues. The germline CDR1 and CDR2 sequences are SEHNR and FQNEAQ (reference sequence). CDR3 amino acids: CASSFPGDRGSPLHF. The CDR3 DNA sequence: TGTGCCAGCAGCTTCCCCGGCGATAGGGGCTCACCCCTCCACTTT.

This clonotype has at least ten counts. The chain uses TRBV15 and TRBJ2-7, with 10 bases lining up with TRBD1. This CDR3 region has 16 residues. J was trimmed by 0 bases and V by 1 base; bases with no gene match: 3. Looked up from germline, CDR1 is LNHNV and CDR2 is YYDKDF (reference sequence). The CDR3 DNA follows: TGTGCCACCAGCAGAGTGACAGGGGGCCGCTCCTACGAGCAGTACTTC. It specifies CATSRVTGGRSYEQYF. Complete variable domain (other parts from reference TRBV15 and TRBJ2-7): DAMVIQNPRYQVTQFGKPVTLSCSQTLNHNVMYWYQQKSSQAPKLLFHYYDKDFNNEADTPDNFQSRRPNTSFCFLDIRSPGLGDTAMYLCATSRVTGGRSYEQYFGPGTRLTVT.

CDR3 sequence: CSARDPLAGEAVEQYF. The CDR3 nucleotides are TGCAGTGCTAGAGATCCGCTAGCGGGAGAGGCGGTCGAGCAGTACTTC. J is TRBJ2-7 and V is TRBV20-1; 10 bases map to TRBD2. The CDR3 runs to 16 residues. From germline, CDR1 is DFQATT and CDR2 SNEGSKA (reference sequence). J gave up 6 bases and V 0 bases, and 11 bases lay outside the gene matches.

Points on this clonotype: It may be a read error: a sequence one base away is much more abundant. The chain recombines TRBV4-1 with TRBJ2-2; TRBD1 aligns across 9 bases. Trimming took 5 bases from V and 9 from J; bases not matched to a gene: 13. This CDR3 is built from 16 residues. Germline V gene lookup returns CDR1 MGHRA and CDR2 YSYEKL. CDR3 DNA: TGCGCCAGCAGCTCAACTACCGGGACAGGGTCCAGGGAGCTGTTTTTT. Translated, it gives CASSSTTGTGSRELFF.

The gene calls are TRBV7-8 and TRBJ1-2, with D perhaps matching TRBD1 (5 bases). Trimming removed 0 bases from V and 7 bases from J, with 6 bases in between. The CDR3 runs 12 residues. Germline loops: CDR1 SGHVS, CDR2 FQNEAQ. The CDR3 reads CASSLAGTGYTF. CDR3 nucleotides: TGTGCCAGCAGCTTAGCGGGGACTGGCTACACCTTC.

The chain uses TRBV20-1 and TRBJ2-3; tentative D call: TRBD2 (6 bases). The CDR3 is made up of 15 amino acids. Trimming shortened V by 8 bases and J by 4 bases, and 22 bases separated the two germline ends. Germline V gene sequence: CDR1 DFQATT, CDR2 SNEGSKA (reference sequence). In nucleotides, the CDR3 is TGCAGTCCCTCATCGGTGGGAGGAAGGGCAGATACGCAGTATTTT. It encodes CSPSSVGGRADTQYF.

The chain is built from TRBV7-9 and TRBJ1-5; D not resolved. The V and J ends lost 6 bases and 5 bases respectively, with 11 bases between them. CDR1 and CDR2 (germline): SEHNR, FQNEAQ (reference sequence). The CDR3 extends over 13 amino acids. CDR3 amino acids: CASRSYSDQPQHF. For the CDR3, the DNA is TGTGCCAGCAGATCCTACAGCGATCAGCCCCAGCATTTT.

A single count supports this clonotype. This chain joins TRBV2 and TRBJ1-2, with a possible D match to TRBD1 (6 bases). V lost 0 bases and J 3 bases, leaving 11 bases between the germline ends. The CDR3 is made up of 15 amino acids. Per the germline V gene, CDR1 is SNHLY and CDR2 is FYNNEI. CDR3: CASSEAPDSHYGYTF. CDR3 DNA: TGTGCCAGCAGTGAAGCTCCGGACAGCCACTATGGCTACACCTTC. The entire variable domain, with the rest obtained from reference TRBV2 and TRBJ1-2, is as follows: EPEVTQTPSHQVTQMGQEVILRCVPISNHLYFYWYRQILGQKVEFLVSFYNNEISEKSEIFDDQFSVERPDGSNFTLKIRSTKLEDSAMYFCASSEAPDSHYGYTFGSGTRLTVV.

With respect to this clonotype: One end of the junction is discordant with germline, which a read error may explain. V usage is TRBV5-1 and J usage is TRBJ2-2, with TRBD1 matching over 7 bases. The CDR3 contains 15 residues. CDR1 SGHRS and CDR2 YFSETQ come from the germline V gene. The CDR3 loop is CASSLGTENTGELFF. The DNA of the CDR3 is TGTGCCAGCAGCCTAGGGACAGAGAACACCGGGGAGCTGTTTTTT.

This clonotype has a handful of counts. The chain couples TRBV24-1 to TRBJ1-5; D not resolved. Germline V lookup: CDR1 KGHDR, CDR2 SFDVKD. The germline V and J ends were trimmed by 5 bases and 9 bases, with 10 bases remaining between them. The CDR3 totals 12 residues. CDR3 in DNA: TGTGCCACCAGTGCTCAAGGTTGGCCCCAGCATTTT. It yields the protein CATSAQGWPQHF.